Listed below are T cell receptor beta chains from one sample, sequenced in a study of cytomegalovirus exposure and HLA in healthy donors. The data were produced by immunoSEQ multiplex PCR, yet TCRdb's version contains in-frame clones alone and is incomplete. The sample has around 99,000 clones, 82% seen once. Sequencing was performed on PBMCs. These TCRs come from a man younger than 45 in good health and CMV-seropositive. Each CDR3 is given with its conserved first and last residue. The D gene is left open where the match is weak. For some rows the clone size is stated as once, few or many, or as a class when expanded; others skip it.

d_call	clone_size	v_call	j_call	cdr3_nt	cdr3_aa
-	-	TRBV19	TRBJ2-2	TGTGCCAGTAAGCAGGGGACTACAAATCTGCCGGACACCGGGGAGCTGTTTTTT	CASKQGTTNLPDTGELFF
TRBD1	-	TRBV25-1	TRBJ1-2	TGTGCCAGCAGTAGTAGACAGGGGCCACCTTATGGCTACACCTTC	CASSSRQGPPYGYTF
-	few	TRBV10-3	TRBJ2-3	TGTGCCATCAGTGAGGACGCTATGGGCACGCAGTATTTT	CAISEDAMGTQYF
TRBD1	-	TRBV19	TRBJ1-2	TGTGCCAGTAGATTCGGGACAGCCTATGGCTACACCTTC	CASRFGTAYGYTF
TRBD2	once	TRBV19	TRBJ2-1	TGTGCCAGTTCGTGGAGTAGCGGGGGCTCCTACAATGAGCAGTTCTTC	CASSWSSGGSYNEQFF
TRBD2	-	TRBV11-1	TRBJ2-7	TGTGCCAGCAGCTCATTGGGGAGGGCCAACGAGCAGTACTTC	CASSSLGRANEQYF
-	once	TRBV30	TRBJ2-7	TGTGCCTGGAGACAGGCCTACGAGCAGTACTTC	CAWRQAYEQYF
TRBD1	-	TRBV5-6	TRBJ1-1	TGTGCCAGCGGGGACAGGGGGCTCGGCACTGAAGCTTTCTTT	CASGDRGLGTEAFF
TRBD1	-	TRBV19	TRBJ1-2	TGTGCCAGTAGTATAGACAGGGGGGCTGGCTACACCTTC	CASSIDRGAGYTF
-	few	TRBV5-4	TRBJ2-3	TGTGCCAGCAGACGAGGGGGGGATGGTGTAAATACGCAGTATTTT	CASRRGGDGVNTQYF
-	-	TRBV5-6	TRBJ1-5	TGTGCCAGCAGCTACGGATATGACAGTAAAGCTTATCAGCCCCAGCATTTT	CASSYGYDSKAYQPQHF
TRBD1	-	TRBV30	TRBJ1-4	TGTGCCTGGACCGGACAGGCAGGTGAAAAACTGTTTTTT	CAWTGQAGEKLFF
-	-	TRBV7-9	TRBJ1-6	TGTGCCAGCAGCTTAGTCGGGGATTCACCCCTCCACTTT	CASSLVGDSPLHF
TRBD1	-	TRBV5-5	TRBJ1-2	TGTGCCAGCAGCCCGGGACAGAACTATGGCTACACCTTC	CASSPGQNYGYTF
TRBD2	-	TRBV6-1	TRBJ2-3	TGTACCAGCGGGAGGGGTGCGGATACGCAGTATTTT	CTSGRGADTQYF
-	-	TRBV7-9	TRBJ1-2	TGTGCCAGCAGCCACGGTAACTATGGCTACACCTTC	CASSHGNYGYTF
-	-	TRBV7-9	TRBJ2-7	TGTGCCAGCAGCTTAACCACAGGTTGGGCTTCCTACGAGCAGTACTTC	CASSLTTGWASYEQYF
TRBD1	-	TRBV6-5	TRBJ2-7	TGTGCCAGCAGTCGGCCGGGACAGGGGCAATACGAGCAGTACTTC	CASSRPGQGQYEQYF
TRBD2	-	TRBV27	TRBJ2-3	TGTGCCAGCATCTCGGGACTAGCGGGGGGGCAGAGTACGCAGTATTTT	CASISGLAGGQSTQYF
TRBD2	-	TRBV5-4	TRBJ2-7	TGTGCCGGAGGATGGGGGGGGAATTCCTACGAGCAGTACTTC	CAGGWGGNSYEQYF
-	-	TRBV2	TRBJ2-7	TGTGCCAGCAGTGATGGGCAGCCGGCCTACGAGCAGTACTTC	CASSDGQPAYEQYF
TRBD1	-	TRBV7-9	TRBJ1-1	TGTGCCAGCAGCTGGACAGGGGGAGAATGGGCTTTCTTT	CASSWTGGEWAFF
TRBD1	-	TRBV5-7	TRBJ2-1	TGTGCCAGCAGCTTACTACCAGGACCGGGACAGGGGAACAATGAGCAGTTCTTC	CASSLLPGPGQGNNEQFF
-	-	TRBV19	TRBJ1-5	TGTGCCAGTAGAGGAAGCTCCACCGACAGCCGATATCAGCCCCAGCATTTT	CASRGSSTDSRYQPQHF
TRBD2	few	TRBV19	TRBJ2-7	TGTGCCAGTAGTGGACTAGCGGGACTCTACGAGCAGTACTTC	CASSGLAGLYEQYF
-	-	TRBV10-1	TRBJ2-1	TGCGCCAGCAGTGAGAGGGTAGCGACCGTCTTAGATGAGCAGTTCTTC	CASSERVATVLDEQFF
TRBD1	-	TRBV18	TRBJ1-2	TGTGCCAGCTCACGTGGACAGGGTGGAATCGTTAGTGGCTACACCTTC	CASSRGQGGIVSGYTF
-	-	TRBV11-2	TRBJ1-1	TGTGCCAGCAGCTTACGGGAACCACCTGAAGCTTTCTTT	CASSLREPPEAFF